The source of this T cell receptor (beta chain) is a study of shared clonotypes between healthy human individuals. Naive CD8 isolation took CD45RO-negative cells positively selected for CCR7 and excluded terminally differentiated effector memory CD45RA+ cells. Donors comprised healthy HIV-negative adults lacking recent acute infections or vaccinations. General observations from the study: Four donors showed sharing of about 4.6% of naive CD4 clonotypes. Non-shared clonotypes displayed generation probabilities falling below those of clonotypes present in all four donors.

A note on this clone: Antigen specificity is unknown.

Per the study methods: ImmunoSEQ yielded junction-only sequences lacking quality scores, so filtering differed. Profiling relied on immunoSEQ multiplex PCR, and the TCRdb table lists in-frame clones only, not all of them. V, J and clone size are those of that table, while D and trimming were read from the DNA. The repertoire holds hundreds of thousands of clones, with approximately 96% as singletons. The CDR3 length is 16 residues. Germline V gives CDR1 SGHNT, CDR2 YYREEE (reference sequence). Trimming took 6 bases from V and 1 from J, leaving 16 bases between them. This chain uses TRBV5-4 with TRBJ2-2; D may be TRBD2 (5 bases). The specimen sequenced was naive CD8+ T cells sorted from blood. The sequence was collected from a woman aged 30 to 39 in good health. CDR3 in amino acids: CASTPRERMNTGELFF. CDR3 bases: TGTGCCAGCACGCCAAGGGAGCGGATGAACACCGGGGAGCTGTTTTTT.